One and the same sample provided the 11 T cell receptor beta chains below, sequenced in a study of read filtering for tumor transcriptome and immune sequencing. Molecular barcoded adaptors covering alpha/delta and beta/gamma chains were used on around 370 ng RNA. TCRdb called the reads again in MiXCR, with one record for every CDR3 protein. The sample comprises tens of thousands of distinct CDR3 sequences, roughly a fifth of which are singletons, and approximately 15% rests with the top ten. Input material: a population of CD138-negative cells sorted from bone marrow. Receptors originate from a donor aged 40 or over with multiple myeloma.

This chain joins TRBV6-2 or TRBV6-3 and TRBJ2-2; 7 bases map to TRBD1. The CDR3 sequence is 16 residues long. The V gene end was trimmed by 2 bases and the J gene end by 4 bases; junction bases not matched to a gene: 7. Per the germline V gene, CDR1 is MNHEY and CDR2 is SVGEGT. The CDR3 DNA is TGTGCCAGCAGTTACCCGGACAGGATCGGCACCGGGGAGCTGTTTTTT. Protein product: CASSYPDRIGTGELFF.

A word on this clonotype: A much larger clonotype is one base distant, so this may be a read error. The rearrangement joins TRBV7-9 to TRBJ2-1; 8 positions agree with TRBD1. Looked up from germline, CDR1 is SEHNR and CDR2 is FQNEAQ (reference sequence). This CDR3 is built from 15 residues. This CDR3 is CASSFGTGDWNERFF. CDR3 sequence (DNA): TGTGCCAGCAGCTTCGGGACAGGAGATTGGAATGAGCGGTTCTTC.

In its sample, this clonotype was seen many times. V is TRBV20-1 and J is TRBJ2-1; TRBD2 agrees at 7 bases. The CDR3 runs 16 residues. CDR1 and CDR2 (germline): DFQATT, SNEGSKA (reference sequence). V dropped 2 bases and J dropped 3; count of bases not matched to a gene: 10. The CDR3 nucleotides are TGCAGTGCTAGAAGTCCCGCGGGAGAATTCTACAATGAGCAGTTCTTC. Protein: CSARSPAGEFYNEQFF.

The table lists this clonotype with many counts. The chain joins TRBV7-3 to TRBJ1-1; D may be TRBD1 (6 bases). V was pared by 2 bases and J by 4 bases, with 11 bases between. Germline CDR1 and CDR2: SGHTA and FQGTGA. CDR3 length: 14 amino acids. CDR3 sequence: CASSLSGGLTEAFF. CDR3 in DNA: TGTGCCAGCAGCTTATCCGGGGGGCTCACTGAAGCTTTCTTT.

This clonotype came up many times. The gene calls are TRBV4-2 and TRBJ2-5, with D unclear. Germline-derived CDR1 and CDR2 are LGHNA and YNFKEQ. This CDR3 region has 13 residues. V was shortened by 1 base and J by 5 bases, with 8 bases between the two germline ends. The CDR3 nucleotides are TGTGCCAGCAGCCAAGGACGTGGGGAGACCCAGTACTTC. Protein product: CASSQGRGETQYF.

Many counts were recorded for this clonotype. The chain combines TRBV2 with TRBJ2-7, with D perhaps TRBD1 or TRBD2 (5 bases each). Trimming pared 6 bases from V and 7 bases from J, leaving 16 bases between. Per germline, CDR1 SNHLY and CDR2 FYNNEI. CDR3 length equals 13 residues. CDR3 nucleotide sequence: TGTGCCAGCAGCCGGGACCAGCGTGGGGAGCAGTACTTC. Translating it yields CASSRDQRGEQYF.

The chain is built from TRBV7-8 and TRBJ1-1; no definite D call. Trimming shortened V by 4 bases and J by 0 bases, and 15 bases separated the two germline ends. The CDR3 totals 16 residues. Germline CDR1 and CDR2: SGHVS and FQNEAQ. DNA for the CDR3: TGTGCCAGCAGCTCATCCCGGGTGGGAATGAACACTGAAGCTTTCTTT. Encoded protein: CASSSSRVGMNTEAFF.

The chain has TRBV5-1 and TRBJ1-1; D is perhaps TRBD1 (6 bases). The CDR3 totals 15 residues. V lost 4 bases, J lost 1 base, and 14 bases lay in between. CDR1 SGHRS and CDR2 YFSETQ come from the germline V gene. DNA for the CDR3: TGCGCCAGCAGCGTCTCAGGGGTGAGGAACACTGAAGCTTTCTTT. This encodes CASSVSGVRNTEAFF.

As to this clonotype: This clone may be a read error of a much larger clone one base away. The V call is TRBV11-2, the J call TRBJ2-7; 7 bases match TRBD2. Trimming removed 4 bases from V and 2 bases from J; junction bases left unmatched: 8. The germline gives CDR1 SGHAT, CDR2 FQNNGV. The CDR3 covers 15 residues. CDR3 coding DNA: TGTGCCAGCAGCTCCCAGCTAGCGGACCCCTACGAGCAGTACTTC. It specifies CASSSQLADPYEQYF.

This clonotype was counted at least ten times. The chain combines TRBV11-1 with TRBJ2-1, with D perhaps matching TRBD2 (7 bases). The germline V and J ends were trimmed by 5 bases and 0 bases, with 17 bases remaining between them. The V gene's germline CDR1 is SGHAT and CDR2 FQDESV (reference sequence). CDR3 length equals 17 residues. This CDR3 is CASSAAGASPSYNEQFF. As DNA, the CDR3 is TGTGCCAGCAGCGCGGCGGGGGCCTCCCCCTCCTACAATGAGCAGTTCTTC.

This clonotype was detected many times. The DNA of the CDR3 is TGTGCCAGCAGACCCTCGGGAGGCCATGGGGAGCTGTTTTTT. Its translation: CASRPSGGHGELFF. The V and J genes are TRBV28 and TRBJ2-2; 7 bases fit TRBD2. Trimming at V came to 6 bases and at J to 8 bases, leaving 9 bases not matched to a gene. The CDR3 sequence is 14 residues long. Germline V CDR1 and CDR2: MDHEN, SYDVKM.